The source of this T cell receptor beta chain is a study of T cell repertoires in cytomegalovirus infection. Overall study: As its CMV epitopes, the study selected recently identified HLA-C-restricted and well-studied HLA-B-restricted targets. Through public TCR beta signatures, both CMV infection and matching HLA type were indicated.

Germline loops: CDR1 MNHEY, CDR2 SMNVEV (reference sequence). The CDR3 loop spans 17 amino acids. V shed 4 bases, J shed 6 bases, and the junction held 9 bases outside the gene matches. This clonotype was seen a few times. The antigen remains unidentified. TCRdb recomputed calls from the reads with MiXCR, one row per CDR3 protein. The sample yields around 540,000 distinct CDR3 sequences, 33% seen once. This TCR was recovered from a human donor in good health (CMV status not recorded). Some clones in this sample may be carry-over from other donors' samples. The V call is TRBV27, the J call TRBJ2-3, with TRBD2 matching over 14 bases. This specimen was cultured PBMCs, taken from culture after CMV antigen stimulation. CDR3 sequence (DNA): TGTGCCAGCAGTTCCTCGGGACTAGCGGGAGTTGTGGATACGCAGTATTTT. Translation: CASSSSGLAGVVDTQYF.